This T cell receptor beta chain was captured by sequencing in a study of blood T cell repertoires in COVID-19. Recruited during active infection, patients (from Seattle) were subsequently followed longitudinally. Original data processing: Scientists estimated how many nucleated cells there were by amplifying reference gene primers. Clones were sequenced by immunoSEQ multiplex PCR, and TCRdb holds only the in-frame ones, with some missing. V and J calls and clone size are given by that table; D and trimming were obtained from the DNA. Of under 550,000 clones in the sample, 70% to 90% were seen once. The V gene lost 7 bases and the J gene lost 0 bases, with 9 bases spanning the gap. This CDR3 has 13 residues. The germline V gene encodes CDR1 MNHEY and CDR2 SMNVEV (reference sequence).

V usage is TRBV27 and J usage is TRBJ1-1, with D maybe TRBD1 (6 bases). This TCR was sampled from a man aged 18 to 35 with COVID-19, enrolled during active disease. The sequenced sample consisted of peripheral blood. The CDR3 DNA is TGTGCCAGCAAGGACAGTATGAACACTGAAGCTTTCTTT. Protein product: CASKDSMNTEAFF.